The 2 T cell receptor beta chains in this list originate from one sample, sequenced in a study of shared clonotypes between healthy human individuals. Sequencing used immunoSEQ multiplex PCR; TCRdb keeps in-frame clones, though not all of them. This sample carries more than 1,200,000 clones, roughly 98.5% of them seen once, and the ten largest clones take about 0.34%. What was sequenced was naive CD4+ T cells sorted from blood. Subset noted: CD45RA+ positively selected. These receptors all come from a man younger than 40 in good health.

As DNA, the CDR3 is TGCGCCAGCAGCCAAGTACATATGATAAGCAGGGATGAGCAGTTCTTC. This codes for CASSQVHMISRDEQFF. This sequence joins TRBV4-1 and TRBJ2-1, with D perhaps matching TRBD1 (5 bases). The V gene lost 1 base and the J gene lost 8 bases, with 18 bases spanning the gap. The CDR3 spans 16 residues. CDR1 is MGHRA, CDR2 YSYEKL, per germline.

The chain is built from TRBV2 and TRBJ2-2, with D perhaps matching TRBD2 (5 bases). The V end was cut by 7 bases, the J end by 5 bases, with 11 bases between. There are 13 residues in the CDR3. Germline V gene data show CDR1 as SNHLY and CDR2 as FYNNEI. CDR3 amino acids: CASTSSRTGELFF. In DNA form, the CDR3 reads TGTGCCAGCACTAGCTCCAGGACCGGGGAGCTGTTTTTT.